This T cell receptor (beta chain) was sequenced during a study of CD8+CD57+ T cells in acquired aplastic anemia (dated by TCRdb to 2017 to 2018). Regarding the research as a whole: DNA extracted from sorted CD4+ and CD8+ cells had a mean of roughly 3 ug, with a range of roughly 0.19 to 27.4 ug. An average of approximately 9.8 million reads for CD4+ cells and 11.0 million reads for CD8+ cells was obtained from healthy donor samples.

Inclusive of the bounding cysteine and phenylalanine, the CDR3 is 16 residues long. Kept here is only the CDR3 DNA, which spans 48 bases and is read in frame from base 1. The germline V gene sets CDR1 to ENHRY and CDR2 to SYGVKD. At the junction V is shortened by 5 bases and J by 0 bases, with 15 bases in between. Profiling of TCR beta VDJ combinations and CDR3 sequences used genomic DNA as the template. TCR repertoire sequencing was run on an Illumina HiSeq 2000. On the study's bioinformatics: TRBV/TRBJ rearrangement plots, CDR3 size and DJ length profiles, and Simpson's diversity index were used to evaluate the repertoires. Whichever DNA sequence was most abundant in the deep sequencing data was defined as the immunodominant clone. CDR3 amino acid sequences were screened for sharing across subjects and compared with published repertoires and the VDJdb database. TCRdb trimmed the raw reads at Q25, called clones with MiXCR and kept productive beta chains. CDR3 protein sequences are deduplicated, and each keeps its most common genes and DNA. Here the V and J calls rest on TCRdb's processing, not on the authors' analysis. The sample table lists roughly 190,000 distinct CDR3 sequences, about 53% of them with a count of one. The ten largest clones take up 15% to 20% of the sample.

Results and caveats for the whole study, not just this receptor: Some 30 CD8+ CDR3 sequences were found to be shared between patients and controls, but these sequences appeared to be highly expressed in patients and within the immunodominant clones of the patients. CD8+ Simpson's diversity did not differ significantly between patients and healthy controls (P=0.060).

The study deep-sequenced TCR repertoires of sorted CD4+ and CD8+ blood T cells from severe aplastic anemia patients and healthy subjects. Ficoll-Paque density gradient centrifugation was used to isolate peripheral blood mononuclear cells. CD4+ and CD8+ T cells were sorted by FACS or magnetic beads before DNA extraction. Regarding this clonotype: Its cognate antigen has yet to be identified. Base qualities are not at hand, and no much larger clone is one base apart.

The V and J genes are TRBV10-3 and TRBJ2-3, with the D gene not confidently named. The sequence came from a human donor in good health, serving as a control. The sample taken for sequencing was sorted CD4+, CD8+, or CD8+CD57+ T cells (not recorded which) from PBMCs. The nucleotide sequence reads TGTGCCATCAGTCCCGTGAGGACCTCTAGCACAGATACGCAGTATTTT. It encodes CAISPVRTSSTDTQYF.